Below, one T cell receptor (beta chain) is given with its context. Its antigen is currently unknown. The CDR3 totals 15 residues. Trimming took 3 bases from V and 3 from J, leaving 9 bases between them. Germline CDR1 reads SNHLY; CDR2 reads FYNNEI. These data are taken from a study of response to subunit inactivated influenza vaccine. One entry per CDR3 protein, called by TCRdb with MiXCR from the RT-PCR reads. The sample includes around 650,000 distinct CDR3 sequences, 15% to 19% of them seen just once. Study-level points and caveats: That few new T cells are recruited by each seasonal influenza vaccination was the authors' suggestion.

This specimen consisted of PBMCs from blood, obtained 11 to 12 days after vaccination. The gene calls are TRBV2 and TRBJ2-6; D ambiguous. The receptor's source is a man aged 45 to 65 who received an inactivated influenza vaccine. The CDR3: CASSEWQVGANVLTF. In DNA form, the CDR3 reads TGTGCCAGCAGTGAGTGGCAGGTTGGGGCCAACGTCCTGACTTTC.